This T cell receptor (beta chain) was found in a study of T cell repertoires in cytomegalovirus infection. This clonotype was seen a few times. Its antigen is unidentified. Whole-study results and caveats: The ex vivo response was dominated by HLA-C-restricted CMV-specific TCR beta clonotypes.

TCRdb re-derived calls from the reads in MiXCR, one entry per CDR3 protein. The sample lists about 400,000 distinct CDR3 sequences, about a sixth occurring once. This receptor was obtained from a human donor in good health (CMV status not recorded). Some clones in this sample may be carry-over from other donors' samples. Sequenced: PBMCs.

The CDR3 nucleotides read TGTGCCAGCAGTGATGGAGGCAGCCAAGAGACCCAGTACTTC. It encodes CASSDGGSQETQYF. The rearrangement joins TRBV6-1 to TRBJ2-5; D is perhaps TRBD2 (5 bases). Germline lookup yields CDR1 MNHNS and CDR2 SASEGT. This CDR3 spans 14 amino acids. V was cut by 3 bases and J by 1 base, with 9 bases left in between.